This T cell receptor (beta chain) appears in the sequencing data of a study of T cell repertoires in cytomegalovirus infection (dated by TCRdb to between 2018 and 2020). In terms of the full investigation: Because public TCR beta signatures pointed to carriage of CMV infection together with the matching HLA type, the HLA type of each donor mattered for the analysis.

This clonotype appeared many times. Its cognate antigen has yet to be identified. Per-base quality was not reported, and no clone a single base away is much larger than it. Results and caveats for the whole study, not just this receptor: Carriers of CMV infection plus the relevant HLA type were discriminated by the cumulative frequency of public TCR beta family members in the study cohort and in an independent roughly 340-donor cohort. In the ex vivo response, HLA-C-restricted CMV-specific TCR beta clonotypes were dominant, and in two of eight donors the single most frequent clonotype came from this HLA-C-restricted group.

For CDR1 and CDR2, the germline V gene lists SGHTA and FQGNSA. The CDR3 has 15 amino acids, counting the end cysteine and phenylalanine. The kept DNA is CDR3 alone, 45 bases in frame from the first base. The V and J ends are trimmed by 1 base and 4 bases, leaving 12 bases between them. Sequencing was carried out with an Illumina HiSeq 1500. TCRdb handled the public reads itself, with Q25 trimming in fastp and clone calling in MiXCR, and kept productive beta chains. Merged by CDR3 protein, the rows form single entries marked with the most common genes and DNA. This sample gives about 260,000 distinct CDR3 sequences in total; roughly an eighth of them show up just once. The ten largest make up 7.5% to 10% of the sample.

The receptor's source is a human donor in good health (CMV status not recorded). Some clones in this sample may be carry-over from other donors' samples. Sequenced material: PBMCs. Recombination linked TRBV7-2 to TRBJ2-3, with the D call perhaps TRBD1 or TRBD2, each one matching 5 bases. The DNA is as follows: TGTGCCAGCAGCTTAGGGGGACCTCCATCAGATACGCAGTATTTT. Translation gives CASSLGGPPSDTQYF.